This paragraph reports one TCR beta chain. This sample was included in a study of cytomegalovirus exposure and HLA in healthy donors. Primers: 60 Vbeta forward and 13 Jbeta reverse. Here immunoSEQ multiplex PCR was the method, and the copy in TCRdb shows in-frame clones only, minus some. The sample consists of about 140,000 clones, around 65% of them appearing once. Germline V gene sequence: CDR1 LNHDA, CDR2 SQIVND (reference sequence). V trimming: 6 bases; J trimming: 3 bases; junction bases outside the gene matches: 9. The CDR3 spans 16 residues. The rearrangement links TRBV19 to TRBJ1-5, with 9 bases matching TRBD1. This clonotype originated in a woman aged 60-75 years in good health and CMV-seronegative. Sequenced material: PBMCs. The CDR3 bases are TGTGCCAGTAGGAGGGACAGGGATGGAGACAATCAGCCCCAGCATTTT. It is translated as CASRRDRDGDNQPQHF.